The sequence of this T cell receptor beta chain was determined in a study of shared clonotypes between healthy human individuals. The method was immunoSEQ multiplex PCR; TCRdb's version includes in-frame clones alone and lacks a portion of them. This sample has roughly 810,000 clones, with 96% found just once. CDR1 and CDR2 (germline): LNHDA, SQIVND (reference sequence). The CDR3 contains 13 residues. V gave up 8 bases and J gave up 8 bases; unmatched junction bases: 6. Selected positively for CCR7 and CD45RO-negative, naive CD8 cells excluded terminally differentiated effector memory CD45RA+ cells. Sequencing was performed on naive CD8+ T cells sorted from blood. The V and J genes are TRBV19 and TRBJ2-2; TRBD1 agrees at 9 bases. The receptor comes from a man aged 25-45 years in good health. The CDR3 here is CASSGTGWGELFF. CDR3 nucleotide sequence: TGTGCCAGTTCCGGGACAGGGTGGGGGGAGCTGTTTTTT.